This T cell receptor (beta chain) was identified in a study of regulatory T cells in long-lasting Graves disease. Study-level background: Antithyroid drug exposure in newly diagnosed Graves' patients had lasted under 3 months.

Arm-PCR of CDR3 regions and iRepertoire HTBI primers were the basis on which TCR beta libraries were built. A single record per CDR3 protein comes from TCRdb applying MiXCR to the multiplex PCR reads. The table has some 320,000 distinct CDR3 sequences, 15% to 20% seen once; the top ten hold around 37%. Germline lookup yields CDR1 DFQATT and CDR2 SNEGSKA (reference sequence). This CDR3 has 15 residues. V trimming: 1 base; J trimming: 8 bases; junction bases outside the gene matches: 11. Study outcomes and limitations: The study found TRBV28, TRBJ1-2 and TRBJ2-5 favored in persistent disease. Newly diagnosed patients had higher TCR diversity than persistent Graves' patients did.

Worth noting for this clonotype: As yet, its antigen is unknown.

Documented time point: newly diagnosed GD, antithyroid drugs for less than 3 months. PBMC-derived RNA was used for the TCR library. The sample consisted of peripheral blood mononuclear cells (PBMCs), taken at new diagnosis, from a patient treated with antithyroid drugs. This clonotype originated in a female donor with Graves disease. The rearrangement joins TRBV20-1 to TRBJ2-1; 7 positions agree with TRBD2. The CDR3 is CSARGSGAAIYEQFF. CDR3 DNA: TGCAGTGCTAGAGGGAGCGGGGCGGCAATTTATGAGCAGTTCTTC.